Listed here are 18 T cell receptor beta chains from one sample, sequenced in a study of identical twins. From the 5' RACE reads, TCRdb called clonotypes with MiXCR, one entry per CDR3 protein. Found here are 400,000 to 500,000 distinct CDR3 sequences, approximately 17% of them singletons; the top ten hold around 12%. Sample: naive T cells sorted from blood. The receptors derive from a man aged 50-60 years in good health.

The chain is built from TRBV6-2 or TRBV6-3 and TRBJ2-1; D unresolved. CDR1 and CDR2 from the germline V gene are MNHEY and SVGEGT. CDR3 length: 13 amino acids. Trimming shortened V by 2 bases and J by 13 bases, and 15 bases separated the two germline ends. CDR3 nucleotides: TGTGCCAGCAGTTACACCTTCGAGGCCTTCCAGTTCTTC. This codes for CASSYTFEAFQFF.

As DNA, the CDR3 is TGCAGTGCCATAAGGGGCGACACCTACGAGCAGTACTTC. It encodes CSAIRGDTYEQYF. The V and J genes are TRBV20-1 and TRBJ2-7; D perhaps matches TRBD1 (5 bases). Germline assignment: CDR1 DFQATT and CDR2 SNEGSKA (reference sequence). This CDR3 has 13 residues. The V end was cut by 6 bases, the J end by 2 bases, with 14 bases between.

This clonotype was picked up many times. The V call is TRBV6-2 or TRBV6-3, the J call TRBJ1-2, with D uncertain. Trimming took 11 bases from V and 0 from J, leaving 10 bases between them. The germline V gene has CDR1 MNHEY and CDR2 SVGEGT. This CDR3 is 12 amino acids long. The CDR3 bases are TGTGCCTCAGGACTGTCTAACTATGGCTACACCTTC. Translation: CASGLSNYGYTF.

The V gene is TRBV18, the J gene TRBJ1-1; D gene unclear. Germline V lookup: CDR1 KGHSH, CDR2 LQKENI. Trimming took off 3 bases at V and 0 bases at J, with 11 bases between the two ends. This CDR3 has 15 residues. CDR3 protein: CASSPPPTLNTEAFF. CDR3 in DNA: TGTGCCAGCTCACCTCCCCCTACCCTGAACACTGAAGCTTTCTTT.

The table lists this clonotype with many counts. J is TRBJ2-2 and V is TRBV11-3, with TRBD2 as a possible D gene (6 bases). Germline CDR1 is SGHNT and CDR2 is YENEEA. This CDR3 has 21 amino acids. Deletions cut 4 bases from V and 1 base from J, with 28 bases between. The CDR3, as DNA: TGTGCCAGCAGCTCCGACCCCGGACTATCCCGAGACGGAATGAACACCGGGGAGCTGTTTTTT. Translation: CASSSDPGLSRDGMNTGELFF.

The rearrangement links TRBV29-1 to TRBJ2-7; D may match TRBD1 or TRBD2 (7 bases each). Looked up from germline, CDR1 is SQVTM and CDR2 is ANQGSEA. This CDR3 has 15 residues. V was trimmed by 2 bases and J by 6 bases, leaving 20 bases between them. The CDR3 DNA is TGCAGCGTTGAAACATTGGGGCAGGGGGGGCCCGAGCAGTACTTC. Its protein is CSVETLGQGGPEQYF.

The genes are TRBV11-1 and TRBJ2-5; TRBD1 or TRBD2 may be the D gene (5 bases each). Germline V CDR1 and CDR2: SGHAT, FQDESV (reference sequence). The CDR3 totals 18 residues. V gave up 5 bases and J gave up 2 bases, with 24 bases separating them. The CDR3 nucleotides are TGTGCCAGCAGCCTCCTCGAGGGGATGGGCAACCTTCAAGAGACCCAGTACTTC. As protein: CASSLLEGMGNLQETQYF.

V is TRBV28 and J is TRBJ1-1; TRBD1 matches 10 bases. This CDR3 spans 15 amino acids. The V gene end was trimmed by 2 bases and the J gene end by 4 bases; junction bases not matched to a gene: 4. Per germline, CDR1 MDHEN and CDR2 SYDVKM. CDR3 protein: CASSLVTGGTTEAFF. DNA of the CDR3: TGTGCCAGCAGTTTAGTGACAGGGGGCACCACTGAAGCTTTCTTT.

This clonotype showed up just a few times. The rearrangement joins TRBV3-1 to TRBJ2-5; D ambiguous. The CDR3 contains 12 residues. Germline V lookup: CDR1 LGHDT, CDR2 YNNKEL (reference sequence). Trimming pared 0 bases from V and 5 bases from J, leaving 4 bases between. This CDR3 reads CASSQEQETQYF. The CDR3 bases are TGTGCCAGCAGCCAAGAACAGGAGACCCAGTACTTC.

With respect to this clonotype: This may arise from a read error, as a much more abundant clone is one base away. CDR3 in amino acids: CSASGRATQPQRF. The CDR3 region has the DNA TGCAGTGCGTCGGGCAGGGCGACTCAGCCCCAGCGTTTT. The rearrangement links TRBV20-1 to TRBJ1-5; D might be TRBD1 (5 bases). CDR1 and CDR2 (germline): DFQATT, SNEGSKA (reference sequence). The CDR3 runs to 13 residues.

V usage is TRBV6-1 and J usage is TRBJ1-2; D is ambiguous. Germline CDR1 is MNHNS and CDR2 is SASEGT. Trimming took off 8 bases at V and 4 bases at J, with 17 bases between the two ends. The CDR3 loop spans 14 amino acids. CDR3 amino acids: CASSPRGLGYGYTF. For the CDR3, the DNA is TGTGCCAGCTCCCCGCGAGGGTTGGGCTATGGCTACACCTTC.

In this sample, this clonotype turned up a few times. The V gene is TRBV29-1, the J gene TRBJ2-7, with D unresolved. CDR1 SQVTM and CDR2 ANQGSEA come from the germline V gene. V gave up 4 bases and J gave up 4 bases, with 14 bases separating them. The length of the CDR3 is 13 residues. In nucleotides, the CDR3 is TGCAGCGTTGGGTGGGATATCCAATACGAGCAGTACTTC. This encodes CSVGWDIQYEQYF.

J is TRBJ2-7 and V is TRBV12-3 or TRBV12-4, with D perhaps matching TRBD2 (6 bases). V gave up 1 base and J gave up 6 bases, with 13 bases separating them. This CDR3 region has 14 residues. This chain's CDR3 is CASSLVGGAAEQYF. Written as DNA, the CDR3 is TGTGCCAGCAGTTTAGTTGGCGGGGCGGCCGAGCAGTACTTC.

In its sample, this clonotype was seen many times. The chain combines TRBV5-1 with TRBJ2-7; possibly TRBD1 or TRBD2 for D (6 bases each). The germline CDR1 and CDR2 sequences are SGHRS and YFSETQ. The V end was cut by 7 bases, the J end by 2 bases, with 16 bases between. This CDR3 is built from 14 residues. The CDR3 region has the DNA TGCGCCAGCGAAGCGACAGGACTAACCTACGAGCAGTACTTC. It encodes CASEATGLTYEQYF.

This clonotype was seen only a few times. CDR3 sequence reads: CASSLVQPLLSQETQYF. As DNA, the CDR3 is TGCGCCAGCAGCTTGGTGCAGCCCTTATTATCCCAAGAGACCCAGTACTTC. J is TRBJ2-5 and V is TRBV5-1; D uncertain. Germline V CDR1 and CDR2: SGHRS, YFSETQ. V lost 0 bases to trimming and J lost 1 base, with 16 bases between them. The CDR3 runs to 17 residues.

The chain has TRBV5-1 and TRBJ2-6; D gene uncertain. Between the trimmed V and J ends, which lost 1 base and 4 bases, there was a span of 6 bases. Looked up from germline, CDR1 is SGHRS and CDR2 is YFSETQ. The CDR3 covers 14 residues. DNA of the CDR3: TGCGCCAGCAGCTTGCGAAGGGGGGCCAACGTCCTGACTTTC. It yields the protein CASSLRRGANVLTF.

The chain combines TRBV20-1 with TRBJ2-2; D possibly corresponds to TRBD1 (5 bases). The CDR3 has 14 residues. CDR1 DFQATT and CDR2 SNEGSKA come from the germline V gene (reference sequence). V lost 3 bases to trimming and J lost 4 bases, with 12 bases between them. CDR3 nucleotides: TGCAGTGCTAGGGGTGGGGCCGGCACCGGGGAGCTGTTTTTT. It specifies CSARGGAGTGELFF.

This chain connects TRBV6-1 to TRBJ2-1; TRBD2 is a possible D gene (6 bases). The CDR3 is made up of 14 amino acids. Germline-derived CDR1 and CDR2 are MNHNS and SASEGT. V lost 6 bases and J lost 6, with 15 bases in between. This CDR3 reads CASSQEGWTNEQFF. The CDR3 DNA reads TGTGCCAGCAGCCAGGAGGGATGGACCAATGAGCAGTTCTTC.